These 12 T cell receptor beta chains came from one sample sequenced in a study of CDR3 diversity in severe acne. TCRdb re-called the PCR reads through MiXCR, storing one row per CDR3 protein. Altogether 89,000 or so distinct CDR3 sequences are present, about half being singletons, with the ten largest covering about 9.4%. Sequenced material: blood. These receptors came from a male donor in good health, serving as a control.

The V gene is TRBV24-1, the J gene TRBJ2-1; 8 positions match TRBD2. Germline V gene sequence: CDR1 KGHDR, CDR2 SFDVKD. The CDR3 totals 15 residues. V shed 3 bases, J shed 4 bases, and the junction held 4 bases outside the gene matches. The CDR3 protein is CATSDQVAGYNEQFF. CDR3 nucleotides: TGTGCCACCAGTGATCAGGTAGCGGGGTACAATGAGCAGTTCTTC.

This clonotype was seen repeatedly, ten times or more. The chain carries TRBV20-1 and TRBJ2-5; D call uncertain. The CDR3 totals 11 residues. The germline CDR1 and CDR2 sequences are DFQATT and SNEGSKA (reference sequence). V was trimmed by 1 base and J by 3 bases, leaving 3 bases between them. The CDR3 loop is CSARGEETQYF. The CDR3 DNA reads TGCAGTGCTAGAGGGGAAGAGACCCAGTACTTC.

This clonotype was counted a few times. The V call is TRBV20-1, the J call TRBJ2-7, with 8 nucleotides matching TRBD1. CDR1 and CDR2 (germline): DFQATT, SNEGSKA (reference sequence). J gave up 4 bases and V 3 bases, and 5 bases lay outside the gene matches. This CDR3 region has 13 residues. CDR3 in amino acids: CSARDRVAYEQYF. The CDR3 nucleotides read TGCAGTGCTAGGGACAGGGTTGCGTACGAGCAGTACTTC.

This clonotype is medium-sized (0.01 to 0.1%) within its sample. V and J are TRBV20-1 and TRBJ2-1; D possibly corresponds to TRBD2 (5 bases). This CDR3 spans 12 amino acids. Per germline, CDR1 DFQATT and CDR2 SNEGSKA (reference sequence). CDR3 sequence reads: CRDFCGCGEQFF. CDR3 DNA sequence: TGCAGGGACTTTTGTGGGTGTGGTGAGCAGTTCTTC.

This clonotype was found once. The chain carries TRBV25-1 and TRBJ2-1; D gene unclear. CDR1 and CDR2 from the germline V gene are MGHDK and SYGVNS. Deletions cut 3 bases from V and 0 bases from J, with 3 bases between. There are 13 residues in the CDR3. The CDR3 loop reads CASSEVSYNEQFF. The CDR3 nucleotides read TGTGCCAGCAGTGAGGTCTCCTACAATGAGCAGTTCTTC.

The genes are TRBV12-3 or TRBV12-4 and TRBJ1-1, with D unclear. V shed 2 bases and J shed 1 base, with 5 bases lying between them. The CDR3 consists of 13 residues. CDR3 sequence (DNA): TGTGCCAGCAGTTTAAGACCGAACACTGAAGCTTTCTTT. This codes for CASSLRPNTEAFF.

This chain uses TRBV11-1 with TRBJ2-7; 8 bases match TRBD2. Germline trimming cut 9 bases from V and 4 bases from J; bases unmatched to any gene: 17. The V gene's germline CDR1 is SGHAT and CDR2 FQDESV (reference sequence). The CDR3 is 16 amino acids. CDR3 loop: CASSMISSGRGYEQYF. The CDR3 DNA sequence: TGTGCCAGTAGTATGATTTCGTCCGGGAGGGGGTACGAGCAGTACTTC.

The rearrangement links TRBV5-1 to TRBJ1-3, with D uncertain. In germline, CDR1 is SGHRS, CDR2 YFSETQ. The CDR3 length is 14 residues. V dropped 0 bases and J dropped 2 bases, with 6 bases sitting between them. CDR3 sequence (DNA): TGCGCCAGCAGCTTGGGACATCCTGGAAACACCATATATTTT. Translation: CASSLGHPGNTIYF.

The chain carries TRBV28 and TRBJ1-1; D perhaps matches TRBD1 (6 bases). Trimming removed 2 bases at V and 10 bases at J, with 8 bases between. This CDR3 region has 11 residues. Germline lookup yields CDR1 MDHEN and CDR2 SYDVKM. The CDR3 coding sequence is TGTGCCAGCAGTTTAAGGGGGGGAGCTTTCTTT. It encodes CASSLRGGAFF. Full variable domain (remainder filled in from reference TRBV28 and TRBJ1-1): DVKVTQSSRYLVKRTGEKVFLECVQDMDHENMFWYRQDPGLGLRLIYFSYDVKMKEKGDIPEGYSVSREKKERFSLILESASTNQTSMYLCASSLRGGAFFGQGTRLTVV.

The sample holds many counts of this clonotype. This chain uses TRBV29-1 with TRBJ2-7; 13 bases align to TRBD2. V trimming: 4 bases; J trimming: 6 bases; junction bases outside the gene matches: 6. The CDR3 sequence is 14 residues long. Germline lookup yields CDR1 SQVTM and CDR2 ANQGSEA. CDR3 sequence reads: CSVAPGLAGFEQYF. The CDR3 DNA sequence: TGCAGCGTTGCACCGGGACTAGCGGGGTTCGAGCAGTACTTC.

The CDR3 coding sequence is TGTGCCAGCAGCTTAGCCCAGGGTGGAGAGACCCAGTACTTC. Its protein is CASSLAQGGETQYF. The chain uses TRBV7-9 and TRBJ2-5, with D perhaps TRBD1 (5 bases). V was cut by 0 bases and J by 4 bases, with 9 bases left in between. The CDR3 sequence is 14 residues long. Per the germline V gene, CDR1 is SEHNR and CDR2 is FQNEAQ (reference sequence).

The chain joins TRBV20-1 to TRBJ1-5; no clear D. CDR1 and CDR2 from the germline V gene are DFQATT and SNEGSKA (reference sequence). The CDR3 totals 12 residues. Trimming cost V 0 bases and J 7 bases, with 7 bases left between them. As DNA, the CDR3 is TGCAGTGCTAGAGATGATGGGCAGCCCCAGCATTTT. As protein: CSARDDGQPQHF.